This entry is about one T cell receptor beta chain. Its antigen is unknown. The study ran its PCR with 60 Vbeta and 13 Jbeta primers. Method: immunoSEQ multiplex PCR; TCRdb's copy keeps in-frame clones and lacks some. The data hold approximately 200,000 clones, with over 70% observed a single time. Trimming stripped 1 base from V and 2 bases from J, with 12 bases between. Per germline, CDR1 LGHNA and CDR2 YSLEER. This CDR3 has 15 amino acids. The sample originates from a study of cytomegalovirus exposure and HLA in healthy donors. Whole-study findings and limits: Reported performance of the classifier showed diagnosis of cytomegalovirus status with high specificity and sensitivity. A cluster of highly shared sequence variants was likely a sequencing artifact. When the data were analyzed later, several of the most significant clusters appeared to be linked to common viral pathogens.

The chain has TRBV4-3 and TRBJ2-7; perhaps TRBD2 as D (7 bases). The sequencing input was PBMCs. The TCR was taken from a woman under 30 in good health and CMV-seronegative. The CDR3 sequence is CASSQVGGPTYEQYF. CDR3 bases: TGCGCCAGCAGCCAAGTGGGGGGGCCAACCTACGAGCAGTACTTC.